The T cell receptor (beta chain) under discussion was sequenced for a study of graft-versus-host responses after intestinal transplantation. Whole-study context: Anti-thymocyte globulin induction, then tacrolimus and steroids for two to four years, went to all recipients.

This clone has only a few counts. There are 14 residues in the CDR3. CDR1 is SGDLS, CDR2 YYNGEE, per germline. V shed 3 bases and J 3 bases; nucleotides not matched to a gene: 3. TCRdb's table, derived via immunoSEQ multiplex PCR, lists solely in-frame clones and lacks some. The sample yields some 9,600 clones, around 28% seen once. Labeling with CFSE marked about 200,000 responder cells, which were plated with about 200,000 irradiated, violet-dye-labeled stimulator cells. Dividing CFSE-low CD3+CD4+ and CD3+CD8+ responders were isolated by sorting after the reaction. Material: alloreactive CD8+ T cells from a mixed lymphocyte reaction culture, obtained before intestinal transplant. Subset here: CFSE-low proliferating T cells sorted from approximately 6-day pre-transplant mixed lymphocyte reaction (GvH or HvG direction). This rearrangement joins TRBV9 to TRBJ2-7; 10 bases agree with TRBD1. The clonotype comes from a human patient who received an intestinal transplant. The CDR3 nucleotides read TGTGCCAGCAGCGCAGGGACAGGGGACTACGAGCAGTACTTC. The encoded protein is CASSAGTGDYEQYF.